A selection of T cell receptor beta chains follows, all from one sample in a study of blood T cell repertoires in COVID-19. This table comes from immunoSEQ multiplex PCR, and its TCRdb copy is limited to in-frame clones, with some not included. The sample contains around 200,000 clones, roughly 89% of which appear only once. The specimen sequenced was peripheral blood. The source is a man aged 60 to 69 who had recovered from COVID-19. Each CDR3 is given with its conserved first and last residue. Expanded clones get a size class; other rows say once, few or many, or leave the size out.

TRBV9,few,CASSVGGTGTGGYTF
TRBV6-5,.,CASSLQQGNQPQHF
TRBV5-4,.,CASSLQGATNEKLFF
TRBV7-9,.,CASSFGQPGNTIYF
TRBV6-5,many,CASSYPQGSNTEAFF
TRBV21-1,.,CAATCQETQYF
TRBV4-2,.,CASSPWGRSTEAFF
TRBV18,once,CASSPPWGQIETQYF
TRBV24-1,.,CATSEAGYTEAFF
TRBV29-1,.,CSVLIRASGSLVYEQYF
TRBV23-1,.,CASNKDLGRRGSGNQPQHF
TRBV3-1/TRBV3-2,.,CASSQKGAQETQYF
TRBV2,.,CASSEQGGELFF
TRBV6-5,.,CASRERTTNEKLFF
TRBV11-3,.,CASSLGGLVREQFF
TRBV5-1,.,CASSLGQGFSEKLFF
TRBV4-1,once,CASSQLAGGSYEQYF
TRBV2,.,CANMGQVSSYEQYF
TRBV7-9,.,CASRLRPLAGGELFF
TRBV18,.,CASSPGTDPNYGYTF
TRBV11-2,.,CASSFPYTEAFF
TRBV19,few,CASSLPGTAREELFF
TRBV4-2,.,CASSQGTGDEQYF
TRBV7-3,few,CASSLSGAGGWNEQFF
TRBV7-9,.,CASSLGQRNTIYF
TRBV12-5,.,CASGLEGKGDGYTF
TRBV19,.,CASTLQATNEKLFF
TRBV19,.,CASSIEVAGGPYNEQFF
TRBV3-1/TRBV3-2,.,CASSQEGGSTREQFF
TRBV11-2,once,CASSLPGQGREKLFF
TRBV19,.,CASSTPGQLTSDQPQHF
TRBV27,.,CASSPISPPRTSGDEQYF
TRBV5-4,.,CASSPRTQVIHSTDTQYF
TRBV27,.,CASTQTGSSAPLHF
TRBV7-3,.,CASSDNQGATDTQYF
TRBV5-8,.,CASSWLTVSSGNTIYF
TRBV11-2,.,CASSFLAGAPHEQYF
TRBV18,.,CASSPIKRGQTLTDTQYYF
TRBV18,.,CASSQDRADTQYF
TRBV4-1,.,CASSQDSTSGISYNEQFF
TRBV12-3/TRBV12-4,.,CASSPDRKQFF
TRBV6-2/TRBV6-3,.,CASSLTGRLAKNIQYF
TRBV6-1,.,CASSDLYNSPLHF
TRBV9,.,CASSVDPSGGYNEQFF
TRBV27,.,CASKVRQLGNTIYF
TRBV25-1,.,CASSGQGPGTDTQYF
TRBV30,.,CAWSLLSQSSYNSPLHF
TRBV24-1,.,CATRGQTNTGELFF
TRBV7-3,.,CASSLYAGAGEQFF
TRBV3-1/TRBV3-2,.,CASSLYQETQYF
TRBV29-1,.,CSFLGLYNEQFF
TRBV5-1,.,CASSFKAGTEAFF
TRBV11-3,.,CASSYPSGRASTVPYEQYF